This T cell receptor beta chain was sequenced for a study of blood T cell repertoires in COVID-19. Produced via immunoSEQ multiplex PCR; TCRdb's table is partial and in-frame only. Of under 95,000 clones in the sample, approximately 93% were seen once. CDR3 length: 18 residues. The rearrangement uses TRBV21-1 and TRBJ2-2; TRBD2, the table's D call, was not compared with the DNA. TRBV21-1 is given as a pseudogene. The clonotype comes from a man over 45 with COVID-19, enrolled during active disease. Sequences were obtained from peripheral blood. The CDR3 DNA reads TGTGCCAGCAGCAAAGGAGCGGGACGACCAGGGGACACCGGGGAGCTGTTTTTT. Encoded protein: CASSKGAGRPGDTGELFF.